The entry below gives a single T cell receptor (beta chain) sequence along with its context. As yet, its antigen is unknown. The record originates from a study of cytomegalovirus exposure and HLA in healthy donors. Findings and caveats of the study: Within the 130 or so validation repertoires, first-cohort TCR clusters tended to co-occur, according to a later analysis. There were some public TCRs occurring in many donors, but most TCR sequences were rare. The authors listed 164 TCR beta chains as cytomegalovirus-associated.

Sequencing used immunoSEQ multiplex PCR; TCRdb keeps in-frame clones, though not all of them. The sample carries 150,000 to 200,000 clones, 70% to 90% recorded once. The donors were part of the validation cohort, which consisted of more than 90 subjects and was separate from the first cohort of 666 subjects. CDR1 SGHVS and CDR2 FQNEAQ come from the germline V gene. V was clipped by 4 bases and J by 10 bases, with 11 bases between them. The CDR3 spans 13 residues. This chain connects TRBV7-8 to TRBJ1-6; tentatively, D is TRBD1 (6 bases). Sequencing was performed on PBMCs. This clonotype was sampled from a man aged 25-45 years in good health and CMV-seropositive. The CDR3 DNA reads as TGTGCCAGCAGCTCCGGACAGTTCTCACCCCTCCACTTT. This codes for CASSSGQFSPLHF.